The entry below gives a single T cell receptor beta chain sequence along with its context. These data originate in a study of control samples from healthy donors and cancer patients. CDR3 size: 15 residues. V was shortened by 7 bases and J by 3 bases, with 19 bases between the two germline ends. Germline CDR1 and CDR2: WSHSY and SAAADI. Only in-frame clones appear in the TCRdb table, and some are missing; sequencing was by immunoSEQ multiplex PCR. The repertoire holds more than 100,000 clones, with around 90% as singletons. This TCR came from a man in his late teens or twenties in good health. The V call is TRBV10-2, the J call TRBJ2-7; a weak D match, TRBD1 (5 bases). Sequencing used blood. This CDR3 is CASTTPRQINYEQYF. The CDR3 bases are TGCGCCAGCACCACCCCCCGACAGATAAACTACGAGCAGTACTTC.